The 7 T cell receptor beta chains in this list originate from one sample, sequenced in a study of shared clonotypes between healthy human individuals. Repertoires were generated with immunoSEQ multiplex PCR, while TCRdb's copy carries only in-frame clones and drops some. The sample lists a few million clones; roughly 95% were seen once. The specimen sequenced was naive CD4+ T cells sorted from blood. Subset reported: CD45RA+ positively selected. All receptors derive from a man younger than 35 in good health.

This clone appeared a single time. The same CDR3 arises from other DNA sequences in this sample as well. The chain couples TRBV6-1 to TRBJ1-1; D unclear. Germline CDR1 reads MNHNS; CDR2 reads SASEGT. CDR3 length: 13 residues. V was shortened by 2 bases and J by 2 bases, with 6 bases between the two germline ends. This CDR3 is CASSETVNTEAFF. The CDR3 region has the DNA TGTGCCAGCAGTGAAACGGTAAACACTGAAGCTTTCTTT.

The chain is built from TRBV18 and TRBJ2-7; TRBD2 agrees at 8 bases. Germline V gene data show CDR1 as KGHSH and CDR2 as LQKENI. V lost 3 bases, J lost 5 bases, and 9 bases stayed unmatched. CDR3 size: 15 residues. The CDR3 sequence: CASSPLTGGLNEQYF. Written as DNA, the CDR3 is TGTGCCAGCTCACCCCTCACGGGGGGGCTTAACGAGCAGTACTTC.

The V and J genes are TRBV10-2 and TRBJ2-5; TRBD2 matches 11 bases. V shed 6 bases, J shed 1 base, and the junction held 1 base outside the gene matches. Germline V gene data show CDR1 as WSHSY and CDR2 as SAAADI. This CDR3 has 14 amino acids. The CDR3, as DNA: TGCGCCAGCAGACTAGCGGGGGTCCAAGAGACCCAGTACTTC. Translated, it gives CASRLAGVQETQYF.

The chain links TRBV6-1 to TRBJ2-4; D is ambiguous. V was shortened by 1 base and J by 3 bases, with 10 bases between the two germline ends. The length of the CDR3 is 15 residues. CDR1 is MNHNS and CDR2 is SASEGT in the germline V gene. CDR3 in amino acids: CASSEVSLGKNIQYF. CDR3 bases: TGTGCCAGCAGTGAAGTCAGCCTGGGCAAAAACATTCAGTACTTC.

The chain employs TRBV29-1 and TRBJ2-5; the match to TRBD1 covers 8 bases. Germline V CDR1 and CDR2: SQVTM, ANQGSEA. The CDR3 is made up of 12 amino acids. V was pared by 7 bases and J by 3 bases, with 4 bases of the junction left unmatched. This CDR3 reads CSADRVEETQYF. CDR3 nucleotide sequence: TGCAGCGCGGACAGGGTGGAAGAGACCCAGTACTTC.

This clone was seen once. The V call is TRBV10-2, the J call TRBJ1-5, with a tentative D call TRBD1 (6 bases). V shed 6 bases and J shed 3 bases, with 12 bases lying between them. Germline loops: CDR1 WSHSY, CDR2 SAAADI. The CDR3 has 14 residues. The DNA of the CDR3 is TGCGCCAGCAGAAAGGACAGAGCCAATCAGCCCCAGCATTTT. This encodes CASRKDRANQPQHF.

V is TRBV7-3 and J is TRBJ2-1; a weak D match, TRBD1 (5 bases). The CDR3 covers 16 residues. The V and J ends lost 1 base and 0 bases respectively, with 10 bases between them. CDR1 SGHTA and CDR2 FQGTGA come from the germline V gene. CDR3 in amino acids: CASSLRQMSSYNEQFF. In nucleotides, the CDR3 is TGTGCCAGCAGCTTAAGACAGATGAGCTCCTACAATGAGCAGTTCTTC. The entire variable domain, with the rest obtained from reference TRBV7-3 and TRBJ2-1, is as follows: GAGVSQTPSNKVTEKGKYVELRCDPISGHTALYWYRQSLGQGPEFLIYFQGTGAADDSGLPNDRFFAVRPEGSVSTLKIQRTERGDSAVYLCASSLRQMSSYNEQFFGPGTRLTVL.